What follows describes a single TCR beta chain. Its antigen is still unknown. The sample belongs to a study of cytomegalovirus exposure and HLA in healthy donors. Study background: Earlier sequencing of 150 million to 200 million T cells yielded approximately 120 million unique TCR beta sequences.

Study-level results: According to an earlier analysis, most TCR beta V segments yielded productive rearrangements about 87% or about 30% of the time. Researchers reported in a later analysis that a missense DCLRE1C variant was tied to TCR beta V- and J-gene trimming.

Primers included in the PCR were 60 Vbeta and 13 Jbeta primers. Method: immunoSEQ multiplex PCR; TCRdb's copy keeps in-frame clones and lacks some. The sample has about 130,000 clones; roughly 80% are singletons. The sequenced sample was PBMCs. The sequence came from a man aged 50-60 years in good health and CMV-seronegative.

CDR3 sequence reads: CASSPRQGGEQYF. CDR3 sequence (DNA): TGTGCCAGCAGCCCTAGACAGGGCGGCGAGCAGTACTTC. The gene calls are TRBV6-7 and TRBJ2-7; 7 nucleotides align to TRBD1. TRBV6-7 is identified as an open reading frame with a role that is uncertain. The CDR3 totals 13 residues. V trimming: 6 bases; J trimming: 6 bases; junction bases outside the gene matches: 8.